Reported below is one TCR beta chain. This clone was recorded a few times. Its antigen target is currently unknown. One base away there is no much larger clone; base qualities are not given. This entry belongs to a study of CD8+ T cells in alopecia areata (dated by TCRdb to between 2017 and 2018). For context, the study as a whole: Treated patients were enrolled in an open-label pilot trial of oral tofacitinib, 5 to 10 mg twice daily, for moderate-to-severe alopecia areata. Patients received tofacitinib for 6 to 18 months and were then followed off drug for 6 months to check for delayed response and recurrence. In treated patients, disease severity was measured using the SALT score, which gives the percentage of scalp surface area affected. To study T cell clonal expansion in alopecia areata, the researchers applied high-throughput TCRbeta sequencing to both the C3H/HeJ mouse model and human patients. Human TCRbeta sequencing covered scalp tissue and sorted CD4+ and CD8+ peripheral blood T cells from patchy and totalis/universalis alopecia areata patients and healthy controls. Biopsies were taken from tofacitinib-treated patients at baseline and again at 4 and 24 weeks into treatment, and several of those patients also had a later scalp biopsy. Clonality in the scalp was compared among normal scalp (n=4), patchy alopecia areata scalp (n=8), and alopecia totalis/universalis scalp (n=8). RNA came from the PAXgene miRNA kit for fixed scalp, the miRNeasy kit for PBMCs, and the RNeasy kit for mouse skin. Amplification of TCRbeta CDR3 regions was done by immunoSEQ multiplex PCR using 35 Vbeta forward primers and 13 Jbeta reverse primers. What the research found in general, with its limitations: Compared with normal scalp, lesional scalp had higher clonality and more expanded CD8+ clones, particularly in alopecia totalis/universalis, a pattern that suggests antigenic drive. Scalp clonality and the number of expanded CD8+ clones among the top 100 scalp clones were significantly decreased by tofacitinib. Compared with mice, TCR sequences shared between patients were less clear, possibly partly because of HLA diversity across the patient population. The treated cohort was small, with a single nonresponder, so links between baseline CD8+ expansion and response need larger studies. Many expanded lesional clones persisted in scalp and blood during tofacitinib treatment, which may partly explain relapse after stopping treatment. Resident alphabeta T cells in normal human skin are also sequenced, complicating scalp TCR repertoire analysis, unlike mouse skin dominated by gammadelta T cells.

This specimen's time point label, interpreted: around 26 weeks on oral tofacitinib. Per the publication, the treatment or condition label means: oral pan-JAK inhibitor, 5-10 mg twice daily. From alopecia areata patients, peripheral blood was collected along with lesional scalp punch biopsies. PBMCs were isolated by density centrifugation and stained for CD3, CD4 and CD8, after which CD4+ and CD8+ T cells were sorted on a FACSAria. V gives up 4 bases and J gives up 3 bases, and the segment between their germline ends measures 12 bases. The CDR3 measures 13 amino acids from cysteine to phenylalanine. The only DNA kept is the CDR3, 39 bases in frame from the first base. The germline V gene sets CDR1 to SQVTM and CDR2 to ANQGSEA. The receptor library was made with the immunoSEQ multiplex PCR assay. To provide template for TCR sequencing, every sample had RNA extracted and reverse transcribed into cDNA. SuperScript III was used for first-strand cDNA synthesis, primed with a 2:1 mix of oligo-dT and random hexamers. A synthetic immune receptor repertoire was used to gauge amplification bias, and whatever bias remained was removed computationally. Per the source publication's procedure: After raw reads were preprocessed to remove errors, the CDR3 was defined following IMGT conventions as running from the conserved cysteine to phenylalanine. Clonality was computed as 1 minus the Shannon entropy, with the entropy normalized by log2 of the number of productive unique TCRs. Whether scalp clones were CD4 or CD8 was inferred by matching scalp TCRbeta sequences against CD4 and CD8 repertoires sorted from blood. Entries here come from immuneACCESS through TCRdb and include only in-frame sequences with V and J called. Some clones fail to appear in such tables; in the studies checked, an unresolved V gene covers under half of the shortfall, and the cause of the remainder is unknown. V and J calls and clone size follow that table, whereas D and trimming were derived from the DNA. The sample table records 150,000 to 200,000 clones; roughly 50% of these occur just once. The ten top clones hold around 13% of the sample.

The chain is made from TRBV29-1 and TRBJ1-2; the D gene assignment is ambiguous. Sequenced here: CD8+ T cells sorted from blood, sampled at week 24, from a patient treated with tofacitinib. The sequence was obtained from a human donor with alopecia areata. This receptor has the CDR3 CSVVAKDDYGYTF. The DNA sequence reads TGCAGCGTTGTTGCAAAGGATGACTATGGCTACACCTTC.